The 9 T cell receptor beta chains reported below all come from one sample, sequenced in a study of identical twins. TCRdb called the 5' RACE reads again in MiXCR, with one record for every CDR3 protein. The table has 700,000 to 950,000 distinct CDR3 sequences, around an eighth seen once; the top ten hold about 1.6%. The data were also submitted as part of a second study, on yellow fever vaccine responses in identical twins.

The specimen was PBMCs. Receptors originate from a woman aged 18-30 years in good health.

The chain recombines TRBV6-1 with TRBJ2-1; no clear D gene. The V gene's germline CDR1 is MNHNS and CDR2 SASEGT. This CDR3 spans 14 amino acids. The V end was cut by 6 bases, the J end by 0 bases, with 9 bases between. The CDR3 here is CASRRGVSYNEQFF. CDR3 coding DNA: TGTGCCAGCAGGCGAGGAGTCTCCTACAATGAGCAGTTCTTC.

The chain has TRBV24-1 and TRBJ2-2; TRBD1 matches 8 bases. The CDR3 spans 15 residues. Trimming took 4 bases from V and 6 from J; bases not matched to a gene: 6. In germline, CDR1 is KGHDR, CDR2 SFDVKD. The CDR3 DNA follows: TGTGCCACCAGTGAGATCGGACAGGGAGCCGGGGAGCTGTTTTTT. Protein product: CATSEIGQGAGELFF.

This clonotype was observed a few times. V and J are TRBV12-3 or TRBV12-4 and TRBJ2-1; the match to TRBD2 covers 12 bases. V lost 6 bases to trimming and J lost 7 bases; unmatched junction nucleotides: 7. This CDR3 is built from 15 residues. CDR3: CASSWTSGAGNEQFF. The CDR3 DNA reads as TGTGCCAGCAGCTGGACTAGCGGGGCGGGGAATGAGCAGTTCTTC.

This clonotype was detected many times. The chain has TRBV14 and TRBJ2-4, with D hard to call. Trimming shortened V by 1 base and J by 3 bases, and 10 bases separated the two germline ends. CDR3 length: 15 amino acids. Germline V gene sequence: CDR1 SGHDN, CDR2 FVKESK. CDR3 residues: CASSQAGFVKNIQYF. CDR3 bases: TGTGCCAGCAGCCAAGCAGGTTTTGTCAAAAACATTCAGTACTTC.

The chain recombines TRBV9 with TRBJ1-2, with D possibly TRBD1 on 6 matching bases. Germline-derived CDR1 and CDR2 are SGDLS and YYNGEE. With 3 bases removed from V and 5 bases from J, the gap between germline ends came to 14 bases. There are 14 residues in the CDR3. Written as DNA, the CDR3 is TGTGCCAGCAGCGACGGACAGTCATTTTATGGCTACACCTTC. Translation gives CASSDGQSFYGYTF.

The chain uses TRBV5-1 and TRBJ2-4; TRBD2 aligns across 7 bases. The CDR3 has 17 residues. J gave up 0 bases and V 0 bases, and 6 bases lay outside the gene matches. The germline V gene encodes CDR1 SGHRS and CDR2 YFSETQ. The DNA for the CDR3 is TGCGCCAGCAGCTTGGAGGGGACTACGAAAGCCAAAAACATTCAGTACTTC. The encoded protein is CASSLEGTTKAKNIQYF.

This clonotype was seen at least ten times. The chain couples TRBV14 to TRBJ2-7; no clear D. The CDR3 is 13 residues long. V lost 2 bases, J lost 1 base, and 6 bases lay in between. Germline V gives CDR1 SGHDN, CDR2 FVKESK. As DNA, the CDR3 is TGTGCCAGCAGCCAATCTCGGTCCTACGAGCAGTACTTC. Translating it yields CASSQSRSYEQYF.

This clonotype was seen only a few times. This sequence joins TRBV6-5 and TRBJ2-7; D is perhaps TRBD2 (6 bases). CDR3 length: 15 amino acids. The V gene lost 0 bases and the J gene lost 1 base, with 10 bases spanning the gap. The germline V gene has CDR1 MNHEY and CDR2 SVGAGI. The CDR3 nucleotides are TGTGCCAGCAGTTACTCTCCGGGACTTTCCTACGAGCAGTACTTC. It translates to CASSYSPGLSYEQYF.

V is TRBV6-1 and J is TRBJ1-6, with D uncertain. Trimming took off 8 bases at V and 3 bases at J, with 17 bases between the two ends. This CDR3 comprises 16 residues. The V gene's germline CDR1 is MNHNS and CDR2 SASEGT. This chain's CDR3 is CASYKSGVSYNSPLHF. The DNA of the CDR3 is TGTGCCAGCTATAAAAGCGGTGTTAGCTATAATTCACCCCTCCACTTT.